The 18 T cell receptor beta chains below were found in one sample sequenced in a study of blood T cell repertoires in COVID-19. TCRdb keeps only in-frame clones here, not all; method: immunoSEQ multiplex PCR. The sample yields some 45,000 clones, approximately 80% seen once. What was sequenced was peripheral blood. These receptors originate from a man between 65 and 79 years old with acute or convalescent COVID-19.

The CDR3 DNA reads TGTGCTAGTGGTTTGGTAACGGGACAGGGGCCACGAAACATCTACGAGCAGTACTTC. Translating gives CASGLVTGQGPRNIYEQYF. V and J are TRBV12-5 and TRBJ2-7; 10 nucleotides agree with TRBD1. The CDR3 spans 19 residues. CDR1 LGHNT and CDR2 FRNRAP come from the germline V gene. V dropped 0 bases and J dropped 3; count of bases not matched to a gene: 14.

The rearrangement uses TRBV9 and TRBJ1-1; D is ambiguous. V lost 0 bases and J 1 base, leaving 22 bases between the germline ends. From germline, CDR1 is SGDLS and CDR2 YYNGEE. The CDR3 is made up of 19 amino acids. The CDR3 here is CASSVDSPLGVEWNTEAFF. CDR3 coding DNA: TGTGCCAGCAGCGTAGATTCTCCGCTAGGAGTGGAGTGGAACACTGAAGCTTTCTTT.

This chain links TRBV11-2 with TRBJ2-5; D unresolved. CDR1 SGHAT and CDR2 FQNNGV come from the germline V gene. This CDR3 has 13 amino acids. The ends were cut back, 3 bases at V and 5 bases at J, with 10 bases in the middle. The CDR3 sequence: CASSLGQKETQYF. The CDR3 bases are TGTGCCAGCAGCTTGGGCCAGAAGGAGACCCAGTACTTC. Full variable domain (missing parts from reference TRBV11-2 and TRBJ2-5): EAGVAQSPRYKIIEKRQSVAFWCNPISGHATLYWYQQILGQGPKLLIQFQNNGVVDDSQLPKDRFSAERLKGVDSTLKIQPAKLEDSAVYLCASSLGQKETQYFGPGTRLLVL.

The chain joins TRBV11-2 to TRBJ1-1; D call uncertain. Germline CDR1 and CDR2: SGHAT and FQNNGV. The CDR3 spans 14 residues. V lost 2 bases and J 0 bases, leaving 7 bases between the germline ends. The CDR3 protein is CASSLTGMNTEAFF. DNA of the CDR3: TGTGCCAGCAGCTTAACGGGGATGAACACTGAAGCTTTCTTT.

This chain uses TRBV19 with TRBJ1-1; 8 bases agree with TRBD1. V lost 5 bases to trimming and J lost 6 bases; unmatched junction nucleotides: 5. This CDR3 has 13 amino acids. Per the germline V gene, CDR1 is LNHDA and CDR2 is SQIVND (reference sequence). CDR3 in DNA: TGTGCCAGTAGTGGACAGGGCGCGGCTGAAGCTTTCTTT. Encoded protein: CASSGQGAAEAFF.

The CDR3 DNA follows: TGTGCCAGCAGTTACCCTGGGACTAGCGGGGGGGCCCTGGCGACCCAGTACTTC. As protein: CASSYPGTSGGALATQYF. This sequence joins TRBV6-2 or TRBV6-3 and TRBJ2-5, with 16 bases aligning to TRBD2. The germline gives CDR1 MNHEY, CDR2 SVGEGT. The CDR3 length is 18 residues. Trimming took 2 bases from V and 7 from J; bases not matched to a gene: 10.

This chain connects TRBV2 to TRBJ2-7; 8 positions agree with TRBD1. Germline assignment: CDR1 SNHLY and CDR2 FYNNEI. V trimming: 6 bases; J trimming: 1 base; junction bases outside the gene matches: 5. CDR3 length equals 14 residues. The CDR3, as DNA: TGTGCCAGCAGCGGCGGGACAGGTTCCTACGAGCAGTACTTC. Translating gives CASSGGTGSYEQYF.

This chain uses TRBV4-3 with TRBJ2-3; D uncertain. Per germline, CDR1 LGHNA and CDR2 YSLEER. Trimming pared 0 bases from V and 2 bases from J, leaving 6 bases between. This CDR3 contains 14 residues. The CDR3 DNA follows: TGCGCCAGCAGCCAAGAACACCTCACAGATACGCAGTATTTT. This codes for CASSQEHLTDTQYF.

CDR3 region: CASSLRQGSKEQYF. CDR3 in DNA: TGTGCCAGCAGTTTGAGACAGGGGTCGAAGGAGCAGTACTTC. The gene calls are TRBV28 and TRBJ2-7; TRBD1 matches at 8 bases. J gave up 7 bases and V 3 bases, and 8 bases lay outside the gene matches. The germline V gene has CDR1 MDHEN and CDR2 SYDVKM. The CDR3 has 14 residues.

The CDR3 DNA sequence: TGTGCCAGCAGCTTGGAGGGAATAATGAACACTGAAGCTTTCTTT. Translating gives CASSLEGIMNTEAFF. The chain uses TRBV7-2 and TRBJ1-1; no clear D. The ends were cut back, 3 bases at V and 0 bases at J, with 11 bases in the middle. Germline V CDR1 and CDR2: SGHTA, FQGNSA. CDR3 length: 15 residues.

The V call is TRBV30, the J call TRBJ2-5, with TRBD1 matching over 7 bases. Germline V gene data show CDR1 as GTSNPN and CDR2 as SVGIG (reference sequence). CDR3 length: 14 amino acids. With 2 bases clipped from V and 4 bases from J, the junction kept 7 bases outside the gene matches. In DNA form, the CDR3 reads TGTGCCTGGAGTTACGTAGGGGGCGGAGAGACCCAGTACTTC. Translated, it gives CAWSYVGGGETQYF. The complete variable domain, with remaining parts taken from reference TRBV30 and TRBJ2-5, reads SQTIHQWPATLVQPVGSPLSLECTVEGTSNPNLYWYRQAAGRGLQLLFYSVGIGQISSEVPQNLSASRPQDRQFILSSKKLLLSDSGFYLCAWSYVGGGETQYFGPGTRLLVL.

The chain uses TRBV7-8 and TRBJ1-4, with 12 bases identical to TRBD1. This CDR3 contains 16 residues. V shed 2 bases and J 8 bases; nucleotides not matched to a gene: 6. Per the germline V gene, CDR1 is SGHVS and CDR2 is FQNEAQ. CDR3 in amino acids: CASSLRDRGRGEKLFF. The CDR3 DNA follows: TGTGCCAGCAGCTTAAGGGACAGGGGGCGCGGGGAAAAACTGTTTTTT.

The J gene is TRBJ2-2, the V gene TRBV7-3; TRBD1 matches at 7 bases. This CDR3 spans 14 amino acids. CDR1 is SGHTA, CDR2 FQGTGA, per germline. Trimming removed 5 bases from V and 2 bases from J; junction bases left unmatched: 2. The DNA of the CDR3 is TGTGCCAGCAGCCGGGACAGCAACACCGGGGAGCTGTTTTTT. Its protein is CASSRDSNTGELFF.

This chain uses TRBV7-8 with TRBJ2-7; 8 positions match TRBD1. J lost 4 bases, V lost 5 bases, and 10 bases had no gene match. The CDR3 consists of 15 residues. CDR1 is SGHVS and CDR2 is FQNEAQ in the germline V gene. CDR3 DNA sequence: TGTGCCAGCAGCCCCCGGACAGGGACCTCTTACGAGCAGTACTTC. Its translation: CASSPRTGTSYEQYF. The full variable domain, its missing parts supplied by reference TRBV7-8 and TRBJ2-7, is GAGVSQSPRYKVAKRGQDVALRCDPISGHVSLFWYQQALGQGPEFLTYFQNEAQLDKSGLPSDRFFAERPEGSVSTLKIQRTQQEDSAVYLCASSPRTGTSYEQYFGPGTRLTVT.

This clone occurred a few times. The rearrangement joins TRBV6-5 to TRBJ1-3; D is possibly TRBD1 (6 bases). This CDR3 region has 13 residues. Germline values: CDR1 MNHEY, CDR2 SVGAGI. Deletions cut 5 bases from V and 11 bases from J, with 16 bases between. For the CDR3, the DNA is TGTGCCAGCAGTCCCCGGACAGAACAAGCCATATATTTT. Protein product: CASSPRTEQAIYF.

The genes are TRBV6-2 or TRBV6-3 and TRBJ1-1, with 7 bases lining up with TRBD1. This CDR3 is built from 15 residues. The ends lost 1 base at V and 9 bases at J; junction bases unmatched: 11. Germline CDR1 MNHEY, CDR2 SVGEGT. The CDR3: CASSYYRRQGLQAFF. The CDR3 DNA reads TGTGCCAGCAGTTACTATCGGAGACAGGGCCTTCAAGCTTTCTTT.

V and J are TRBV5-1 and TRBJ2-7; 8 nucleotides match TRBD1. V lost 4 bases, J lost 2 bases, and 8 bases stayed unmatched. Germline V gene data show CDR1 as SGHRS and CDR2 as YFSETQ. CDR3 size: 15 residues. The CDR3 DNA is TGCGCCAGCAGCCTGACAGGGGTTAACCCCTACGAGCAGTACTTC. This encodes CASSLTGVNPYEQYF. Supplemented by reference TRBV5-1 and TRBJ2-7, the full variable domain reads KAGVTQTPRYLIKTRGQQVTLSCSPISGHRSVSWYQQTPGQGLQFLFEYFSETQRNKGNFPGRFSGRQFSNSRSEMNVSTLELGDSALYLCASSLTGVNPYEQYFGPGTRLTVT.

This clone was seen more than once but under ten times. This chain links TRBV19 with TRBJ1-2; TRBD1 agrees at 8 bases. With 6 bases clipped from V and 7 bases from J, the junction kept 13 bases outside the gene matches. The CDR3 loop spans 15 amino acids. Germline V gene lookup returns CDR1 LNHDA and CDR2 SQIVND (reference sequence). CDR3 bases: TGTGCCAGTAGCTCAACCGGGACAGGACGGTTTGGCTACACCTTC. Translated, it gives CASSSTGTGRFGYTF.